These 27 T cell receptor beta chains were all obtained from the same sample, sequenced in a study of brain metastases from non-small cell lung cancer. Measured with immunoSEQ multiplex PCR; TCRdb has only the in-frame clones, and not every one. The sample has about 16,000 clones, approximately 83% seen once. Material: primary lung tumor tissue. These TCRs come from a donor over 35 with non-small cell lung cancer.

The chain joins TRBV30 to TRBJ1-6; D not resolved. Germline V gives CDR1 GTSNPN, CDR2 SVGIG (reference sequence). V was clipped by 5 bases and J by 14 bases, with 10 bases between them. The CDR3 spans 10 residues. The CDR3 region has the DNA TGTGCCTGGGGTACCTGGGCCCTCCACTTT. This sequence encodes CAWGTWALHF.

The J gene is TRBJ1-6, the V gene TRBV25-1; D gene ambiguous. Trimming removed 3 bases from V and 7 bases from J, with 10 bases in between. Germline-derived CDR1 and CDR2 are MGHDK and SYGVNS. CDR3 length equals 14 residues. The CDR3 here is CASSDRESNSPLHF. The CDR3 nucleotides read TGTGCCAGCAGTGATCGCGAGTCGAATTCACCCCTCCACTTT.

This clone has a single count. One end of the junction is discordant with germline, which a read error may explain. The CDR3 sequence is CTSSLFDAGGNEQFF. CDR3 bases: TGTACCAGCAGCTTGTTCGATGCGGGGGGGAATGAGCAGTTCTTC. The genes are TRBV5-5 and TRBJ2-1, with 9 bases aligning to TRBD2. This CDR3 contains 15 residues. Looked up from germline, CDR1 is SGHKS and CDR2 is YYEKEE (reference sequence).

The CDR3 nucleotides read TGTGCCAGCAGCTTATCTCCGGGGCAAACTGAAGCTTTCTTT. Protein: CASSLSPGQTEAFF. The chain is built from TRBV7-2 and TRBJ1-1; possible D gene TRBD1, 5 bases. There are 14 residues in the CDR3. Germline V gene data show CDR1 as SGHTA and CDR2 as FQGNSA. V lost 2 bases to trimming and J lost 5 bases, with 12 bases between them. Full variable domain (outside the CDR3, taken from reference TRBV7-2 and TRBJ1-1): GAGVSQSPSNKVTEKGKDVELRCDPISGHTALYWYRQSLGQGLEFLIYFQGNSAPDKSGLPSDRFSAERTGGSVSTLTIQRTQQEDSAVYLCASSLSPGQTEAFFGQGTRLTVV.

The chain joins TRBV14 to TRBJ1-1, with a possible D match to TRBD1 (5 bases). V was trimmed by 2 bases and J by 1 base, leaving 5 bases between them. The CDR3 is 13 amino acids. Germline CDR1 reads SGHDN; CDR2 reads FVKESK. Here the CDR3 reads CASSQQGNTEAFF. The CDR3 DNA reads as TGTGCCAGCAGCCAACAGGGGAACACTGAAGCTTTCTTT. Complete variable domain (other parts from reference TRBV14 and TRBJ1-1): EAGVTQFPSHSVIEKGQTVTLRCDPISGHDNLYWYRRVMGKEIKFLLHFVKESKQDESGMPNNRFLAERTGGTYSTLKVQPAELEDSGVYFCASSQQGNTEAFFGQGTRLTVV.

This rearrangement joins TRBV13 to TRBJ1-6, with a tentative D call TRBD1 (6 bases). V lost 8 bases to trimming and J lost 1 base, with 9 bases between them. Germline CDR1 is PRHDT and CDR2 is FYEKMQ (reference sequence). The CDR3 totals 14 residues. CDR3 bases: TGTGCCAGCGGTACAGGGTCCTATAATTCACCCCTCCACTTT. This translates into CASGTGSYNSPLHF.

This clone has a handful of counts. J is TRBJ2-1 and V is TRBV11-3; 14 nucleotides match TRBD2. CDR3 length equals 16 residues. The ends lost 5 bases at V and 9 bases at J; junction bases unmatched: 9. CDR1 SGHNT and CDR2 YENEEA come from the germline V gene. The CDR3 protein is CASSARLAGGPREQFF. The DNA of the CDR3 is TGTGCCAGCAGCGCCCGACTAGCGGGGGGGCCCCGTGAGCAGTTCTTC.

The chain employs TRBV28 and TRBJ2-1; the D gene is possibly TRBD1 (5 bases). Trimming took 10 bases from V and 5 from J, leaving 12 bases between them. The length of the CDR3 is 12 residues. Germline values: CDR1 MDHEN, CDR2 SYDVKM. The CDR3 sequence is CATGYWNNEQFF. The CDR3 bases are TGTGCCACAGGGTATTGGAACAATGAGCAGTTCTTC.

The CDR3 DNA reads TGTGCCAGCAAGGGGTTGAGGGATACTGAAGCTTTCTTT. Its protein product is CASKGLRDTEAFF. This rearrangement joins TRBV6-6 to TRBJ1-1; perhaps TRBD1 as D (5 bases). The V gene's germline CDR1 is MNHNY and CDR2 SVGAGI (reference sequence). Trimming left V 7 bases short and J 5 bases short, with 14 bases between. CDR3 size: 13 residues.

This chain links TRBV5-4 with TRBJ1-2, with 10 bases fitting TRBD1. The J segment lost 8 bases and the V segment lost 2 bases, leaving 9 bases of the junction unmatched. Germline CDR1 reads SGHNT; CDR2 reads YYREEE (reference sequence). The CDR3 covers 15 residues. The CDR3 here is CASSFRSGTGVGYTF. CDR3 in DNA: TGTGCCAGCAGCTTTCGATCCGGGACAGGGGTCGGCTACACCTTC.

The rearrangement joins TRBV15 to TRBJ2-1, with 9 bases lining up with TRBD2. Trimming removed 1 base from V and 8 bases from J; junction bases left unmatched: 6. This CDR3 is 15 amino acids long. Germline CDR1 reads LNHNV; CDR2 reads YYDKDF (reference sequence). The CDR3, as DNA: TGTGCCACCAGCAGAGGTAGCGGGGGAATCTATGAGCAGTTCTTC. This translates into CATSRGSGGIYEQFF.

This chain joins TRBV30 and TRBJ1-1; unclear D gene. In germline, CDR1 is GTSNPN, CDR2 SVGIG (reference sequence). The CDR3 length is 13 residues. Trimming cost V 3 bases and J 3 bases, with 11 bases left between them. CDR3 in amino acids: CAWRLDGDTEAFF. The CDR3 DNA sequence: TGTGCCTGGAGGCTGGACGGGGACACTGAAGCTTTCTTT.

This chain connects TRBV7-2 to TRBJ1-1; possible D gene TRBD1, 5 bases. V gave up 4 bases and J gave up 0 bases, with 18 bases separating them. From germline, CDR1 is SGHTA and CDR2 FQGNSA. CDR3 size: 17 residues. CDR3 DNA sequence: TGTGCCAGCAGCTCAGCCGGGACCAGAGGGATGAACACTGAAGCTTTCTTT. Amino acid sequence: CASSSAGTRGMNTEAFF.

Only one count was recorded for this clone. The V gene is TRBV3-1 (or the pseudogene TRBV3-2), the J gene TRBJ1-4; TRBD1 matches at 7 bases. This CDR3 has 14 amino acids. The junction had 9 bases not matched to a gene; V was cut back by 6 bases and J by 8 bases. The germline V gene encodes CDR1 LGHDT and CDR2 YNNKEL (reference sequence). The CDR3 nucleotides read TGTGCCAGCAGTTACAAGGGGGCGCAGGAAAAACTGTTTTTT. It codes for CASSYKGAQEKLFF.

This clone has just a few counts. This chain links TRBV7-2 with TRBJ2-7; a weak D match, TRBD1 (6 bases). Germline-derived CDR1 and CDR2 are SGHTA and FQGNSA. The CDR3 totals 15 residues. The V gene lost 5 bases and the J gene lost 13 bases, with 27 bases spanning the gap. The CDR3 region has the DNA TGTGCCAGCAGCCTTTCTCCCGGATCAGGGGCGGCCCCATACGTC. Translation: CASSLSPGSGAAPYV.

The chain joins TRBV7-2 to TRBJ2-5; the match to TRBD2 covers 11 bases. The junction had 9 bases not matched to a gene; V was cut back by 1 base and J by 5 bases. Germline-derived CDR1 and CDR2 are SGHTA and FQGNSA. The CDR3 is made up of 17 amino acids. CDR3 loop: CASSLVVSGGERETQYF. The CDR3 nucleotides are TGTGCCAGCAGCTTAGTGGTTAGCGGGGGGGAAAGGGAGACCCAGTACTTC.

This rearrangement joins TRBV2 to TRBJ1-1; weak D call: TRBD1 (6 bases). This CDR3 is 15 amino acids long. V lost 2 bases and J 4 bases, leaving 14 bases between the germline ends. CDR1 is SNHLY and CDR2 is FYNNEI in the germline V gene. The CDR3 nucleotides read TGTGCCAGCAGTGAACTACAGGGAGGAGGCACTGAAGCTTTCTTT. It codes for CASSELQGGGTEAFF. The variable domain in full, completed from reference TRBV2 and TRBJ1-1, reads EPEVTQTPSHQVTQMGQEVILRCVPISNHLYFYWYRQILGQKVEFLVSFYNNEISEKSEIFDDQFSVERPDGSNFTLKIRSTKLEDSAMYFCASSELQGGGTEAFFGQGTRLTVV.

This clone was counted a single time. This chain joins TRBV19 and TRBJ2-3; weak D call: TRBD2 (6 bases). The germline CDR1 and CDR2 sequences are LNHDA and SQIVND (reference sequence). Trimming left V 6 bases short and J 1 base short, with 14 bases between. The CDR3 spans 15 residues. The CDR3 sequence: CASRYGGSGTDTQYF. CDR3 coding DNA: TGTGCCAGTAGATATGGGGGGTCAGGCACAGATACGCAGTATTTT.

This chain links TRBV19 with TRBJ2-4, with 13 bases lining up with TRBD2. The V gene end was trimmed by 0 bases and the J gene end by 0 bases; junction bases not matched to a gene: 5. CDR3 length: 19 residues. Germline V gene lookup returns CDR1 LNHDA and CDR2 SQIVND (reference sequence). CDR3 in amino acids: CASSIEGTSGKLAKNIQYF. The CDR3, as DNA: TGTGCCAGTAGTATAGAAGGGACTAGCGGGAAACTAGCCAAAAACATTCAGTACTTC.

The sample holds a few counts of this clone. This chain joins TRBV19 and TRBJ2-1; 14 bases are shared with TRBD2. Trimming cost V 6 bases and J 7 bases; bases outside gene matches: 5. The CDR3 sequence is 15 residues long. Germline-derived CDR1 and CDR2 are LNHDA and SQIVND (reference sequence). Here the CDR3 DNA reads TGTGCCAGTAGCCGACTAGCGGGGGGGCTTAATGAGCAGTTCTTC. Protein sequence: CASSRLAGGLNEQFF.

The genes are TRBV10-2 and TRBJ1-3, with D unresolved. Trimming stripped 3 bases from V and 9 bases from J, with 6 bases between. In germline, CDR1 is WSHSY, CDR2 SAAADI. The CDR3 loop spans 11 amino acids. The CDR3 DNA sequence: TGCGCCAGCAGTGACCCTGGCACCATATATTTT. It is translated as CASSDPGTIYF.

This clone was seen only once. The chain uses TRBV5-6 and TRBJ2-2, with 7 bases fitting TRBD1. The CDR3 loop spans 14 amino acids. CDR1 and CDR2 (germline): SGHDT, YYEEEE. V lost 6 bases and J lost 8; bases outside the gene matches: 10. The CDR3 DNA reads TGTGCCAGCACGGGACAGAATACTAGGGGGGAGCTGTTTTTT. Protein product: CASTGQNTRGELFF. The complete variable domain, with remaining parts taken from reference TRBV5-6 and TRBJ2-2, reads DAGVTQSPTHLIKTRGQQVTLRCSPKSGHDTVSWYQQALGQGPQFIFQYYEEEERQRGNFPDRFSGHQFPNYSSELNVNALLLGDSALYLCASTGQNTRGELFFGEGSRLTVL.

This chain joins TRBV24-1 and TRBJ1-1, with 7 bases identical to TRBD1. The V gene end was trimmed by 6 bases and the J gene end by 5 bases; junction bases not matched to a gene: 8. The CDR3 runs 14 residues. Germline V gene sequence: CDR1 KGHDR, CDR2 SFDVKD. CDR3 amino acids: CATSPTGVDTEAFF. The CDR3 DNA is TGTGCCACCAGTCCCACAGGGGTGGATACTGAAGCTTTCTTT.

The chain employs TRBV5-1 and TRBJ1-5; maybe TRBD1 (6 bases). Germline V gene lookup returns CDR1 SGHRS and CDR2 YFSETQ. The CDR3 sequence is 15 residues long. The germline V and J ends were trimmed by 0 bases and 2 bases, with 9 bases remaining between them. The CDR3 region is CASSLEGGRNQPQHF. The CDR3 nucleotides are TGCGCCAGCAGCTTGGAAGGGGGTCGCAATCAGCCCCAGCATTTT.

This clone came up once. The chain is built from TRBV5-1 and TRBJ2-1, with a tentative D call TRBD1 (6 bases). Germline CDR1 SGHRS, CDR2 YFSETQ. The CDR3 has 13 amino acids. V shed 6 bases and J shed 7 bases, with 14 bases lying between them. DNA for the CDR3: TGCGCCAGCACCCATACAGGGCGGAATGAGCAGTTCTTC. Amino acid sequence: CASTHTGRNEQFF.

This rearrangement joins TRBV6-6 to TRBJ2-7; 11 bases fit TRBD2. Germline-derived CDR1 and CDR2 are MNHNY and SVGAGI (reference sequence). This CDR3 is built from 15 residues. Losses at the gene ends were 0 bases for V and 3 bases for J; bases not matched to a gene: 1. CDR3 residues: CASSYSTSGDYEQYV. The CDR3 DNA follows: TGTGCCAGCAGTTACTCGACTAGCGGGGACTACGAGCAGTACGTC.

The chain employs TRBV6-6 and TRBJ2-7, with TRBD2 matching over 8 bases. The CDR3 totals 16 residues. CDR1 is MNHNY and CDR2 is SVGAGI in the germline V gene (reference sequence). The V gene end was trimmed by 5 bases and the J gene end by 4 bases; junction bases not matched to a gene: 13. The CDR3 DNA reads TGTGCCAGCAGTGGCCTGTGGCGGGGGGCCTCGTACGAGCAGTACGTC. Its protein product is CASSGLWRGASYEQYV.